Included here is one T cell receptor (beta chain) sequence, with context. What it binds is unknown. The sample belongs to a study of T cell responses to AZD1222 COVID-19 vaccine. General study points: Unmutated variant regions reportedly attract nearly half of all spike-specific TCRs. After the peak T cell response, and only then, were repertoires sampled. Recipients of AZD1222 seropositive at baseline numbered only 5 to 7.

Produced via immunoSEQ multiplex PCR; TCRdb's table is partial and in-frame only. Among about 110,000 clones, approximately 89% were seen once, and the ten largest hold around 3.3%. The germline CDR1 and CDR2 sequences are WSHSY and SAAADI. The CDR3 runs to 12 residues. Trimming took off 4 bases at V and 8 bases at J, with 11 bases between the two ends. The rearrangement links TRBV10-2 to TRBJ1-2; possible D gene TRBD1, 5 bases. The receptor comes from an adult in good health. The source was peripheral blood, collected on day 0 of MenACWY control vaccination. CDR3 residues: CASSAYGDGYTF. The CDR3 nucleotides read TGCGCCAGCAGTGCTTACGGGGACGGCTACACCTTC.